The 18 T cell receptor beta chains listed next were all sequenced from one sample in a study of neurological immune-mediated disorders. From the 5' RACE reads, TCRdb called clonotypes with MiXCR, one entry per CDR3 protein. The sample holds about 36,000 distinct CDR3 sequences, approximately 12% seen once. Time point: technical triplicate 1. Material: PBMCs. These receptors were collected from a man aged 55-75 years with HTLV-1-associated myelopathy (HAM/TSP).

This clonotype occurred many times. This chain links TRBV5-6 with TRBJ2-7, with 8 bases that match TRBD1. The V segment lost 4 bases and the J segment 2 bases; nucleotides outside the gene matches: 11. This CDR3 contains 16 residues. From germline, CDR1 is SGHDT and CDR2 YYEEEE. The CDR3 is CASSPRVRDRPYEQYF. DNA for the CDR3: TGTGCCAGCAGCCCGAGGGTCCGGGACAGGCCCTACGAGCAGTACTTC.

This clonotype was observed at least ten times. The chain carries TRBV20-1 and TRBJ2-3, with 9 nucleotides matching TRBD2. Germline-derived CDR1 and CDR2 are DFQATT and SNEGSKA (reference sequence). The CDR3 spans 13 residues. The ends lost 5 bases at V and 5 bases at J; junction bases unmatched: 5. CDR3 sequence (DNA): TGCAGTGCTCAGCGGGAGGCCGTAGATACGCAGTATTTT. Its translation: CSAQREAVDTQYF.

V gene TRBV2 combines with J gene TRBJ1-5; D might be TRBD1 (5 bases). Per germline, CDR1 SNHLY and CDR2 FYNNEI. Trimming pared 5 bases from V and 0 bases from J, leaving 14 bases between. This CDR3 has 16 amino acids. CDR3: CASSRQWPNSNQPQHF. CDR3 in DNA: TGTGCCAGCAGTAGACAGTGGCCTAATAGCAATCAGCCCCAGCATTTT.

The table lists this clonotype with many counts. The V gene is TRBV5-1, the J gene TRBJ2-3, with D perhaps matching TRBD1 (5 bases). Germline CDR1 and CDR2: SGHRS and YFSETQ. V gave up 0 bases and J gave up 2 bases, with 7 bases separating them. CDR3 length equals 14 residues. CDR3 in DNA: TGCGCCAGCAGCTTGGGACAGAACACAGATACGCAGTATTTT. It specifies CASSLGQNTDTQYF. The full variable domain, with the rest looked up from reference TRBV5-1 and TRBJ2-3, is KAGVTQTPRYLIKTRGQQVTLSCSPISGHRSVSWYQQTPGQGLQFLFEYFSETQRNKGNFPGRFSGRQFSNSRSEMNVSTLELGDSALYLCASSLGQNTDTQYFGPGTRLTVL.

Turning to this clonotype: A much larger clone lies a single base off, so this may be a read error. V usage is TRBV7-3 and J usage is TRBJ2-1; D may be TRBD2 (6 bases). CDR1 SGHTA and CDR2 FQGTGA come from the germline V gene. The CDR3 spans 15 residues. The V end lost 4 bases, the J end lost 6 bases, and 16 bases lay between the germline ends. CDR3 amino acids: CASSSLGSQGNEQFF. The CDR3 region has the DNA TGTGCCAGCAGCTCGCTCGGGAGCCAAGGCAATGAGCAGTTCTTC.

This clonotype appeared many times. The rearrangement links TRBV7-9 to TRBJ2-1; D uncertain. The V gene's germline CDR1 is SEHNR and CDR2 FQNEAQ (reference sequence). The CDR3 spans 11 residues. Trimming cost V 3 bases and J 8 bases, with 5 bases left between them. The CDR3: CASSFGYEQFF. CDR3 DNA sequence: TGTGCCAGCAGCTTTGGTTATGAGCAGTTCTTC.

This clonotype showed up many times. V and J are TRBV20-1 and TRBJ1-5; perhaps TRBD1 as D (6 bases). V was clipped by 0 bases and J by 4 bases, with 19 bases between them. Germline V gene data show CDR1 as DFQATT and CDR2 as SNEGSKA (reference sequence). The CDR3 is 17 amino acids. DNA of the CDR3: TGCAGTGCTAGAGATTTAGGGGGGACCGTGGGAAATCAGCCCCAGCATTTT. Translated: CSARDLGGTVGNQPQHF.

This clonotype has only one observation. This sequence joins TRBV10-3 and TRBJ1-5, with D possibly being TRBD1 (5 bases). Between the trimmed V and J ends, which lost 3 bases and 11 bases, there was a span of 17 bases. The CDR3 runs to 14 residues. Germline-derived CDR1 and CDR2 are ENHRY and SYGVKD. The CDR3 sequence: CAISEGTKKETQHF. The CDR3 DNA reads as TGTGCCATCAGTGAAGGGACGAAAAAAGAGACCCAGCATTTT.

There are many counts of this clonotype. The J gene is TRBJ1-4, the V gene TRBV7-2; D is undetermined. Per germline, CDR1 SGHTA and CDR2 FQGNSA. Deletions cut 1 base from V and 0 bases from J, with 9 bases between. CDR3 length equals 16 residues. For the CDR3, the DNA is TGTGCCAGCAGCTTAGAATATACAGCAACTAATGAAAAACTGTTTTTT. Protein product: CASSLEYTATNEKLFF.

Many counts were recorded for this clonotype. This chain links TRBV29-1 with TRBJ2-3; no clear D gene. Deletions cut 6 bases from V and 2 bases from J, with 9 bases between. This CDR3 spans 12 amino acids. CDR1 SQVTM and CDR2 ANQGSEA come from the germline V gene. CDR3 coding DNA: TGCAGCGTCGCGAACCCCACAGATACGCAGTATTTT. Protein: CSVANPTDTQYF.

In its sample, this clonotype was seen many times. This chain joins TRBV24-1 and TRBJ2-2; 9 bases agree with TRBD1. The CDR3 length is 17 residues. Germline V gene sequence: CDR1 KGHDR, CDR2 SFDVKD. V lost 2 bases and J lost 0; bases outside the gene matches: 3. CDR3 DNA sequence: TGTGCCACCAGTGATTCGCGGACAGGGGCGAACACCGGGGAGCTGTTTTTT. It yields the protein CATSDSRTGANTGELFF.

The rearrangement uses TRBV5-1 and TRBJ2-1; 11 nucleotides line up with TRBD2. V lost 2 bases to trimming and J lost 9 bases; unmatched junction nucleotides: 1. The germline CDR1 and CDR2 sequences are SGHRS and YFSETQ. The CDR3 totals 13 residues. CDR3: CASSFTSGGEQFF. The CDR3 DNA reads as TGCGCCAGCAGCTTCACTAGCGGGGGTGAGCAGTTCTTC.

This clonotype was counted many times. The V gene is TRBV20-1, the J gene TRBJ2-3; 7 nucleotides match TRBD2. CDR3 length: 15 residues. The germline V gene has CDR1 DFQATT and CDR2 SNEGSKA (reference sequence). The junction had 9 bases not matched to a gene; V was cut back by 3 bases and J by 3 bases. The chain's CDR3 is CSARPASGDTDTQYF. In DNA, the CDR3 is TGCAGTGCTAGGCCCGCTAGCGGAGATACAGATACGCAGTATTTT.

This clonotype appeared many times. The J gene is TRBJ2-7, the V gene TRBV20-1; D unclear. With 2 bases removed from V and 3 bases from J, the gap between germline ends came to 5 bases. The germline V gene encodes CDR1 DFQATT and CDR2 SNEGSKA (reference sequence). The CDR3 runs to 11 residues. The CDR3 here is CSARQVYEQYF. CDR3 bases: TGCAGTGCTAGACAGGTCTACGAGCAGTACTTC.

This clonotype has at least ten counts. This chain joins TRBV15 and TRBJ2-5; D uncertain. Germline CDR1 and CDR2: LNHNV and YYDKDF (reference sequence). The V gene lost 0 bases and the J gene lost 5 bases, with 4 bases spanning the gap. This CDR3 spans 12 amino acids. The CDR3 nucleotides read TGTGCCACCAGCAGAGATCTTGAGACCCAGTACTTC. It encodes CATSRDLETQYF.

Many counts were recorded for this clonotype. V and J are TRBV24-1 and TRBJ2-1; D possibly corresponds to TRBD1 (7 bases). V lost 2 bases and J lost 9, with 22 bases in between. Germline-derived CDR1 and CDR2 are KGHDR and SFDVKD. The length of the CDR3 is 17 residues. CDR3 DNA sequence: TGTGCCACCAGTGATTCACTGGGACAGCTTACCGGGGGTGAGCAGTTCTTC. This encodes CATSDSLGQLTGGEQFF.

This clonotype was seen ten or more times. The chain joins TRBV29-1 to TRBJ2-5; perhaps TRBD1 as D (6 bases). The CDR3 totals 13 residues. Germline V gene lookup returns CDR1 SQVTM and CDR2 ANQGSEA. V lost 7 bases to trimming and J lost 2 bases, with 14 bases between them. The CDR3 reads CSGAGDGQETQYF. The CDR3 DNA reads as TGCAGCGGCGCAGGGGATGGACAAGAGACCCAGTACTTC. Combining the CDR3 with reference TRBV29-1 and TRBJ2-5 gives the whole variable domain SAVISQKPSRDICQRGTSLTIQCQVDSQVTMMFWYRQQPGQSLTLIATANQGSEATYESGFVIDKFPISRPNLTFSTLTVSNMSPEDSSIYLCSGAGDGQETQYFGPGTRLLVL.

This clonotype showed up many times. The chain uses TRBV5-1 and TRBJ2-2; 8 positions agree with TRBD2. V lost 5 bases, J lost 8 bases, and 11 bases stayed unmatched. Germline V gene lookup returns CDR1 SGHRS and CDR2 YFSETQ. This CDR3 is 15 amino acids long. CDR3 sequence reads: CASRPSGLGGGELFF. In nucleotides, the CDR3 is TGCGCCAGCAGACCATCGGGACTAGGTGGTGGGGAGCTGTTTTTT. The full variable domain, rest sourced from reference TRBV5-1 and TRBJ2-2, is KAGVTQTPRYLIKTRGQQVTLSCSPISGHRSVSWYQQTPGQGLQFLFEYFSETQRNKGNFPGRFSGRQFSNSRSEMNVSTLELGDSALYLCASRPSGLGGGELFFGEGSRLTVL.